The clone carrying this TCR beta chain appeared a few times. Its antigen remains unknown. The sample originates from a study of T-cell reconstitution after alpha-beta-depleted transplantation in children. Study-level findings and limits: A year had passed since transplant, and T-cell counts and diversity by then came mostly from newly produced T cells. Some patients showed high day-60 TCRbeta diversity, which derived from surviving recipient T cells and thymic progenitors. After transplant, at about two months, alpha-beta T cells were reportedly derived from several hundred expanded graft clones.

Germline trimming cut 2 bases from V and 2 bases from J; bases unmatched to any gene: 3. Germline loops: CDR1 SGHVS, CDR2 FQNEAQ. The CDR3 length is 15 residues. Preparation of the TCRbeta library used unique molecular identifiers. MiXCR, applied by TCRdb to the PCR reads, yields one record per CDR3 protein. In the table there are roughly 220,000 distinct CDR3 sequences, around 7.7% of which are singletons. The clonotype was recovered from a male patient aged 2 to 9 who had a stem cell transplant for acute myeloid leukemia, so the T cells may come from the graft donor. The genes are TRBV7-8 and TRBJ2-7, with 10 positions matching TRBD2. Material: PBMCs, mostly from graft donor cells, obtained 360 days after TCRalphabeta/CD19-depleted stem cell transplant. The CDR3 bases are TGTGCCAGCAGCTTACGGACTAGCGGTACCTACGAGCAGTACTTC. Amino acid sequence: CASSLRTSGTYEQYF.